The source of this TCR beta chain is a study of blood T cell repertoires in COVID-19. Study-level information: Donors in the United States, Italy and Spain gave samples during acute or convalescent COVID-19. Sources were T cells, B-cell-depleted T cells, or PBMCs; the material itself was cDNA or gDNA.

Study processing details: Amplification of reference gene primers was used by the study to estimate nucleated cell counts. Repertoires were generated with immunoSEQ multiplex PCR, while TCRdb's copy carries only in-frame clones and drops some. The DNA gave D and trimming, while V, J and clone size come from that table. The table records under 250,000 clones, around 80% of them present only once. The CDR3 contains 15 residues. Germline-derived CDR1 and CDR2 are LNHDA and SQIVND (reference sequence). V was clipped by 4 bases and J by 8 bases, with 17 bases between them. This clone appeared a single time.

This receptor was obtained from a woman aged 40 to 50 with acute or convalescent COVID-19. The chain combines TRBV19 with TRBJ1-4, with D uncertain. Sequencing was done on a sample of peripheral blood. CDR3 coding DNA: TGTGCCAGTAGTAGAAAAGAGGGTATACGGGAAAAACTGTTTTTT. Encoded protein: CASSRKEGIREKLFF.